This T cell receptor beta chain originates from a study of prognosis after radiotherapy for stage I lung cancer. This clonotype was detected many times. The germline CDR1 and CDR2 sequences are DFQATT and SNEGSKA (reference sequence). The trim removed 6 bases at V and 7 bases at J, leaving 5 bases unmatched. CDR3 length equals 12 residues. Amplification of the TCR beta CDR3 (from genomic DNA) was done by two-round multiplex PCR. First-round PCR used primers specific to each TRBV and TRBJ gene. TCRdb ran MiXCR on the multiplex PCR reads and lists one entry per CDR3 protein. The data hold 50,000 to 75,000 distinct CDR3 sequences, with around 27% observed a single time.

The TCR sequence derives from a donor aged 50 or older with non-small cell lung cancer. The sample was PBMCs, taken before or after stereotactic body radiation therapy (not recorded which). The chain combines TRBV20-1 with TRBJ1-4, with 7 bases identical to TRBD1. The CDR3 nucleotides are TGCAGTGCATTAGGACAGGCTGAAAAACTGTTTTTT. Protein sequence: CSALGQAEKLFF.